This is a list of T cell receptor beta chains from one sample in a study of cytomegalovirus exposure and HLA in healthy donors. TCRdb keeps only in-frame clones here, not all; method: immunoSEQ multiplex PCR. The table has approximately 140,000 clones, over 60% seen once. Input material: PBMCs. These receptors were taken from a woman between 18 and 29 years old in good health and CMV-seronegative. Each CDR3 is given with its conserved first and last residue. A D gene is named only where the DNA matches it firmly. Size values are once, few and many counts, or a class for expanded clones, and some rows have none.

.	TRBV27	TRBJ1-5	.	CASSQTGNYNQPQHF	TGTGCCAGCAGTCAGACAGGAAACTACAATCAGCCCCAGCATTTT
.	TRBV9	TRBJ1-2	.	CASRTTKSYGYTF	TGTGCCAGCAGGACAACCAAATCCTATGGCTACACCTTC
.	TRBV18	TRBJ2-2	.	CASSPIDTGELFF	TGTGCCAGCTCACCCATTGACACCGGGGAGCTGTTTTTT
.	TRBV2	TRBJ2-1	TRBD2	CASSDTTSGSRGEQFF	TGTGCCAGCAGCGACACGACTAGCGGGTCACGGGGGGAGCAGTTCTTC
.	TRBV27	TRBJ2-1	TRBD2	CASSARLAGVKNEQFF	TGTGCCAGCAGTGCCAGACTAGCGGGAGTGAAAAATGAGCAGTTCTTC
few	TRBV5-8	TRBJ2-6	.	CASSFKGTGANVLTF	TGTGCCAGCAGCTTTAAGGGGACTGGGGCCAACGTCCTGACTTTC
.	TRBV29-1	TRBJ1-2	.	CSVEDLVPGANYGYTF	TGCAGCGTTGAAGATCTGGTGCCAGGGGCTAACTATGGCTACACCTTC
.	TRBV25-1	TRBJ1-1	.	CASKRGGQAFEAFF	TGTGCCAGCAAACGAGGGGGACAAGCTTTCGAAGCTTTCTTT
.	TRBV4-3	TRBJ2-7	TRBD2	CASSQEETSFGYEQYF	TGCGCCAGCAGCCAAGAAGAGACTAGCTTCGGGTACGAGCAGTACTTC
few	TRBV6-1	TRBJ1-6	.	CASSGRDFHNSPLHF	TGTGCCAGCAGTGGGCGGGACTTCCATAATTCACCCCTCCACTTT
.	TRBV27	TRBJ2-5	TRBD2	CASSLLAGVSGETQYF	TGTGCCAGCAGTTTATTGGCGGGGGTCTCGGGGGAGACCCAGTACTTC
.	TRBV7-2	TRBJ1-4	.	CASSQWARGDEKLFF	TGTGCCAGCAGCCAGTGGGCCCGGGGGGATGAAAAACTGTTTTTT
once	TRBV30	TRBJ1-4	TRBD1	CAWNTGGEGEKLFF	TGTGCCTGGAATACAGGGGGCGAAGGTGAAAAACTGTTTTTT
.	TRBV4-3	TRBJ2-5	TRBD2	CASSQDYPAGGETQYF	TGCGCCAGCAGCCAAGATTATCCAGCGGGGGGAGAGACCCAGTACTTC
.	TRBV11-3	TRBJ2-2	.	CASSLGGSRQPGELFF	TGTGCCAGCAGCTTAGGAGGGTCCCGTCAGCCCGGGGAGCTGTTTTTT
.	TRBV15	TRBJ2-5	.	CATSRAGRGETQYF	TGTGCCACCAGCAGAGCCGGTAGGGGAGAGACCCAGTACTTC
.	TRBV4-3	TRBJ2-1	TRBD2	CASSRERGISYNEQFF	TGCGCCAGCAGCCGAGAGCGGGGGATCTCCTACAATGAGCAGTTCTTC
.	TRBV9	TRBJ2-5	TRBD2	CASSVGTSGQGETQYF	TGTGCCAGCAGCGTAGGGACTAGCGGGCAAGGAGAGACCCAGTACTTC
.	TRBV2	TRBJ2-5	TRBD1	CASSVDRGGGETQYF	TGTGCCAGCAGTGTGGACAGGGGTGGTGGGGAGACCCAGTACTTC
.	TRBV9	TRBJ1-1	.	CASSVQGSTEAFF	TGTGCCAGCAGCGTGCAGGGATCCACTGAAGCTTTCTTT
.	TRBV19	TRBJ2-2	.	CASSMRTANTGELFF	TGTGCCAGTAGTATGAGGACAGCGAACACCGGGGAGCTGTTTTTT
.	TRBV5-6	TRBJ2-6	TRBD1	CASSLEWGQGSSGANVLTF	TGTGCCAGCAGCTTGGAATGGGGACAGGGTTCCTCTGGGGCCAACGTCCTGACTTTC
.	TRBV5-1	TRBJ2-2	TRBD1	CASSETGTGYTGELFF	TGCGCCAGCAGCGAGACCGGGACAGGATACACCGGGGAGCTGTTTTTT
.	TRBV13	TRBJ1-2	.	CASTSLGPLEYGYTF	TGTGCCAGCACCTCCCTGGGGCCGCTAGAGTATGGCTACACCTTC
once	TRBV7-2	TRBJ1-5	TRBD1	CASSGDRFNRNQPQHF	TGTGCCAGCAGCGGGGACAGGTTCAATCGCAATCAGCCCCAGCATTTT
.	TRBV27	TRBJ2-3	TRBD1	CASSFRTGGTSSTDTQYF	TGTGCCAGCAGTTTCAGGACAGGGGGAACCTCTAGCACAGATACGCAGTATTTT
.	TRBV29-1	TRBJ2-7	.	CSVEDRQGILYEQYF	TGCAGCGTTGAAGACAGGCAGGGGATCCTCTACGAGCAGTACTTC
.	TRBV18	TRBJ1-4	TRBD1	CASSPLEGGSEKLFF	TGTGCCAGCTCACCATTGGAAGGGGGCTCTGAAAAACTGTTTTTT
.	TRBV5-6	TRBJ1-2	.	CASSLDFNYGYTF	TGTGCCAGCAGCCTCGACTTTAACTATGGCTACACCTTC
.	TRBV5-4	TRBJ1-1	TRBD1	CASSLPDRPMNTEAFF	TGTGCCAGCAGCTTGCCGGACAGGCCAATGAACACTGAAGCTTTCTTT
.	TRBV21-1	TRBJ2-3	.	CASSKGHRSSTDTQYF	TGTGCCAGCAGCAAAGGTCACAGATCTAGCACAGATACGCAGTATTTT
.	TRBV7-6	TRBJ2-2	.	CASSGRLGNTGELFF	TGTGCCAGCAGCGGCCGACTAGGGAACACCGGGGAGCTGTTTTTT
.	TRBV29-1	TRBJ1-4	.	CSVARGNVAEKLFF	TGCAGCGTTGCCCGGGGTAATGTGGCGGAAAAACTGTTTTTT
few	TRBV11-3	TRBJ2-2	.	CASSLDGVAGELFF	TGTGCCAGCAGCTTAGACGGGGTGGCCGGGGAGCTGTTTTTT
.	TRBV5-5	TRBJ2-3	TRBD2	CASSGGLAASTDTQYF	TGTGCCAGCAGCGGGGGACTAGCGGCTAGCACAGATACGCAGTATTTT
.	TRBV9	TRBJ2-6	.	CASSVAAGANGLTF	TGTGCCAGCAGCGTAGCGGCTGGGGCCAACGGCCTGACTTTC
.	TRBV6-1	TRBJ2-1	.	CASIREPLKYNEQFF	TGTGCCAGCATCCGGGAGCCCCTTAAGTACAATGAGCAGTTCTTC
.	TRBV11-3	TRBJ2-5	TRBD1	CASSLEGGLETQYF	TGTGCCAGCAGCTTAGAAGGGGGCCTGGAGACCCAGTACTTC